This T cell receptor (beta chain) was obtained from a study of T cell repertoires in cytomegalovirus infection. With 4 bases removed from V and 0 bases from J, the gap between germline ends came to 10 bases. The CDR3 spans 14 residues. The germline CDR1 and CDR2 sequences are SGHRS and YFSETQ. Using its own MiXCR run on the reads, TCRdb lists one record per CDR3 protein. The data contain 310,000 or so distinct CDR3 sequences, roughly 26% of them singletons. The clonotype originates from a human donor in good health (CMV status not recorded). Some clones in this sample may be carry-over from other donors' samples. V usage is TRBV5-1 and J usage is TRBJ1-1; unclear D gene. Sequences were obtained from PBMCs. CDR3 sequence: CASSIGGVNTEAFF. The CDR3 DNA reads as TGCGCCAGCAGCATAGGAGGCGTGAACACTGAAGCTTTCTTT.